The 10 T cell receptor beta chains listed next were all sequenced from one sample in a study of T cells in Graves' hyperthyroidism and ophthalmopathy. TCR beta CDR3 region amplification was performed from RNA transcripts. HTBI primers were the set used in a first-round RT-PCR of the TCR CDR3. TCRdb recomputed calls from the multiplex PCR reads with MiXCR, one row per CDR3 protein. The sample includes hundreds of thousands of distinct CDR3 sequences, roughly 15% of them seen just once. The material sequenced was blood. Source of these receptors: a man aged 18 to 35 with Graves' ophthalmopathy.

Many counts were recorded for this clonotype. The chain uses TRBV18 and TRBJ1-1; D possibly corresponds to TRBD1 (5 bases). With 4 bases removed from V and 10 bases from J, the gap between germline ends came to 13 bases. Germline V CDR1 and CDR2: KGHSH, LQKENI. The CDR3 length is 12 residues. This chain's CDR3 is CASSRDQMLAFF. The CDR3 nucleotides are TGTGCCAGCTCACGGGACCAAATGTTAGCTTTCTTT.

The gene calls are TRBV7-9 and TRBJ2-3; 14 positions match TRBD2. CDR3 length: 15 amino acids. In germline, CDR1 is SEHNR, CDR2 FQNEAQ (reference sequence). Unmatched junction bases numbered 3, after V lost 5 bases and J lost 5 bases. CDR3 in amino acids: CASSRLAGGEDTQYF. CDR3 DNA sequence: TGTGCCAGCAGCCGACTAGCGGGAGGGGAAGATACGCAGTATTTT.

Turning to this clonotype: A much larger clone differs from this one at a single base, so this may be a read error. The chain joins TRBV20-1 to TRBJ2-7; 7 bases match TRBD1. The CDR3 is 13 amino acids. The germline CDR1 and CDR2 sequences are DFQATT and SNEGSKA (reference sequence). The CDR3: CSAREGTAYERYF. In DNA, the CDR3 is TGCAGTGCTAGAGAAGGGACAGCCTACGAGCGGTACTTC.

This clonotype has a count of ten or more. This chain links TRBV19 with TRBJ1-2; the match to TRBD1 covers 9 bases. The junction had 9 bases not matched to a gene; V was cut back by 6 bases and J by 4 bases. The CDR3 spans 15 residues. The germline gives CDR1 LNHDA, CDR2 SQIVND (reference sequence). The CDR3 DNA reads TGTGCCAGTAGGCGGACGACAGGGGGATTCTATGGCTACACCTTC. Amino acids: CASRRTTGGFYGYTF.

This chain links TRBV5-1 with TRBJ2-2, with 14 positions matching TRBD2. Germline CDR1 and CDR2: SGHRS and YFSETQ. The CDR3 is 18 residues long. V trimming: 3 bases; J trimming: 0 bases; junction bases outside the gene matches: 4. The DNA for the CDR3 is TGCGCCAGCAGCTCCGGGACTAGCGGGAGAGCGAACACCGGGGAGCTGTTTTTT. Translating it yields CASSSGTSGRANTGELFF. Supplemented by reference TRBV5-1 and TRBJ2-2, the full variable domain reads KAGVTQTPRYLIKTRGQQVTLSCSPISGHRSVSWYQQTPGQGLQFLFEYFSETQRNKGNFPGRFSGRQFSNSRSEMNVSTLELGDSALYLCASSSGTSGRANTGELFFGEGSRLTVL.

There are many counts of this clonotype. This chain joins TRBV4-1 and TRBJ2-1, with TRBD2 as a possible D gene (7 bases). CDR1 is MGHRA and CDR2 is YSYEKL in the germline V gene. CDR3 size: 17 residues. V was trimmed by 1 base and J by 2 bases, leaving 15 bases between them. The CDR3 nucleotides read TGCGCCAGCAGCCAAGGATGGGGGGGGGGCACCTACAATGAGCAGTTCTTC. Translated: CASSQGWGGGTYNEQFF.

The CDR3 DNA sequence: TGTGCCACTCTATCCAACACTGAAGCTTTCTTT. It yields the protein CATLSNTEAFF. The chain combines TRBV15 with TRBJ1-1; D not certain. Deletions cut 9 bases from V and 2 bases from J, with 7 bases between. Per the germline V gene, CDR1 is LNHNV and CDR2 is YYDKDF (reference sequence). This CDR3 comprises 11 residues.

This clonotype was seen at least ten times. V gene TRBV27 combines with J gene TRBJ2-7, with 8 bases lining up with TRBD2. The CDR3 has 15 amino acids. V shed 2 bases, J shed 4 bases, and the junction held 7 bases outside the gene matches. Per the germline V gene, CDR1 is MNHEY and CDR2 is SMNVEV (reference sequence). The CDR3 sequence is CASSLRGGRAYEQYF. The CDR3 bases are TGTGCCAGCAGTTTACGGGGGGGGCGCGCTTACGAGCAGTACTTC.

This chain joins TRBV6-1 and TRBJ2-7, with 8 bases identical to TRBD1. CDR3 length equals 14 residues. V was clipped by 5 bases and J by 6 bases; unmatched bases: 9. Germline-derived CDR1 and CDR2 are MNHNS and SASEGT. The CDR3 here is CASSNQDRAGEQYF. In nucleotides, the CDR3 is TGTGCCAGCAGTAACCAGGACAGGGCCGGCGAGCAGTACTTC.

This clonotype has more than one count but fewer than ten. This chain connects TRBV20-1 to TRBJ1-2; D is unclear. CDR3 length: 15 residues. Germline V gene data show CDR1 as DFQATT and CDR2 as SNEGSKA (reference sequence). The V end lost 0 bases, the J end lost 0 bases, and 11 bases lay between the germline ends. The DNA for the CDR3 is TGCAGTGCTAGAGATCCCCTACGACCTAACTATGGCTACACCTTC. The encoded protein is CSARDPLRPNYGYTF.